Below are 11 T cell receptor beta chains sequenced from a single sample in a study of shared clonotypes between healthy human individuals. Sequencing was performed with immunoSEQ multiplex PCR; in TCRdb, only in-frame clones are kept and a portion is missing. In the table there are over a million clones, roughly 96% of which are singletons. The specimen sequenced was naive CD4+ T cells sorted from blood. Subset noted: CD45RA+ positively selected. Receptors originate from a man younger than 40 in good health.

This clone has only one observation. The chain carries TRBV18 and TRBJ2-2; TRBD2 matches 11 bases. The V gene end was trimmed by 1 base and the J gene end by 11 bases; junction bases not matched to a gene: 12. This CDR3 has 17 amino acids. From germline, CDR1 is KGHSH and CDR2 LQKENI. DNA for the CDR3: TGTGCCAGCTCACCACTGGGACTAGCGGTAATTCAACTAGAGCTGTTTTTT. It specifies CASSPLGLAVIQLELFF.

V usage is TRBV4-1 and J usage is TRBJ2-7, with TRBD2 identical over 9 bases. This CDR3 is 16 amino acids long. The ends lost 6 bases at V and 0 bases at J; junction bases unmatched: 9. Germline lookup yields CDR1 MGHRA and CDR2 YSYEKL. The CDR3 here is CASRPIAGDPSYEQYF. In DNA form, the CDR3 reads TGCGCCAGCAGGCCCATAGCGGGAGATCCCTCCTACGAGCAGTACTTC.

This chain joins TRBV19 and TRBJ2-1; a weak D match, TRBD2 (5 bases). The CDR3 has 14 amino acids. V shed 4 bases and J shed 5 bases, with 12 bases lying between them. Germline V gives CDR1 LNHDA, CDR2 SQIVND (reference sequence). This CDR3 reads CASSNPGSHNEQFF. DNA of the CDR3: TGTGCCAGTAGTAATCCGGGGTCCCACAATGAGCAGTTCTTC.

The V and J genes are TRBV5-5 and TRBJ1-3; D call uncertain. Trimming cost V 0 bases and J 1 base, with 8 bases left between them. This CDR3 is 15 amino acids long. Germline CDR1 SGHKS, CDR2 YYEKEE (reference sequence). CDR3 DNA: TGTGCCAGCAGCTTGGCGTCAGTATCTGGAAACACCATATATTTT. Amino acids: CASSLASVSGNTIYF.

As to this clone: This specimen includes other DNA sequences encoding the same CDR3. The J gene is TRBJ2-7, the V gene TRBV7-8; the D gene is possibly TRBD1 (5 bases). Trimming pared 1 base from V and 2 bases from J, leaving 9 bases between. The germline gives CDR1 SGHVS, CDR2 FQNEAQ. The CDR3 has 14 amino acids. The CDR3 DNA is TGTGCCAGCAGCTTAGGGGGCAGAGCCTACGAGCAGTACTTC. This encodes CASSLGGRAYEQYF. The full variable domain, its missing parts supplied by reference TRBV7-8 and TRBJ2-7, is GAGVSQSPRYKVAKRGQDVALRCDPISGHVSLFWYQQALGQGPEFLTYFQNEAQLDKSGLPSDRFFAERPEGSVSTLKIQRTQQEDSAVYLCASSLGGRAYEQYFGPGTRLTVT.

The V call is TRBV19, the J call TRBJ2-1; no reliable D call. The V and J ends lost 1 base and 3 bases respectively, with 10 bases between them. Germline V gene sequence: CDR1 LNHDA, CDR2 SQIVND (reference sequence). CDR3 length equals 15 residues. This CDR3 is CASSIGRQIYNEQFF. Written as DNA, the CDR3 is TGTGCCAGTAGTATAGGACGTCAGATCTACAATGAGCAGTTCTTC.

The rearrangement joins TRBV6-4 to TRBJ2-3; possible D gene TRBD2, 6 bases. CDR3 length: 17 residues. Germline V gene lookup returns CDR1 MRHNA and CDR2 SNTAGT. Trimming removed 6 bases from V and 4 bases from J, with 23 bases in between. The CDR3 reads CASSPTAVAGRPDTQYF. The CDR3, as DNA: TGTGCCAGCAGCCCTACGGCAGTGGCAGGGAGGCCAGATACGCAGTATTTT.

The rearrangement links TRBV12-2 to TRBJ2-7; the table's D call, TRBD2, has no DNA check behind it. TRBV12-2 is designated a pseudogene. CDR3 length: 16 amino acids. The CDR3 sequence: CASRSTGTSGSYEQYF. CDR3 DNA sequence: TGTGCAAGTCGCTCAACCGGGACTAGCGGGAGTTACGAGCAGTACTTC.

The CDR3 is CSARTGGAVGQETQYF. CDR3 bases: TGCAGCGCCCGCACAGGGGGTGCGGTGGGGCAAGAGACCCAGTACTTC. The V gene is TRBV29-1, the J gene TRBJ2-5; 8 bases map to TRBD1. The CDR3 totals 16 residues. V lost 7 bases and J lost 2; bases outside the gene matches: 15. The germline V gene encodes CDR1 SQVTM and CDR2 ANQGSEA. Drawing the rest from reference TRBV29-1 and TRBJ2-5, the complete variable domain is SAVISQKPSRDICQRGTSLTIQCQVDSQVTMMFWYRQQPGQSLTLIATANQGSEATYESGFVIDKFPISRPNLTFSTLTVSNMSPEDSSIYLCSARTGGAVGQETQYFGPGTRLLVL.

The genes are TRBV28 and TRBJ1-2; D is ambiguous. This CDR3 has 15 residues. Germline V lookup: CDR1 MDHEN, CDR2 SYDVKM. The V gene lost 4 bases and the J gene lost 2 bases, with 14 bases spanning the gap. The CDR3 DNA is TGTGCCAGCAGTTATATCGGCGGCACAAACTATGGCTACACCTTC. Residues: CASSYIGGTNYGYTF.

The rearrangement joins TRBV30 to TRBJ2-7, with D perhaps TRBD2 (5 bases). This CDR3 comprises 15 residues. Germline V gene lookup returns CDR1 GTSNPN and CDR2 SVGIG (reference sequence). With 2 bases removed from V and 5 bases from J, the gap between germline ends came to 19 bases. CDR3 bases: TGTGCCTGGAGTCGAGGGCGTCAAGTTTTCCACGAGCAGTACTTC. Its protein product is CAWSRGRQVFHEQYF.